A single sample is the source of the 3 T cell receptor beta chains below, sequenced in a study of molecular identifiers for immune sequencing clone quantification. TCRdb recomputed calls from the PCR reads with MiXCR, one row per CDR3 protein. The profile shows about 100,000 distinct CDR3 sequences, roughly 34% of them singletons. The sample taken for sequencing was naive CD8+ T cells from blood, with Jurkat cell RNA spiked in. Subset described: FACS-sorted CD8+CD4-CCR7+CD45RA+ naive T cells. All receptors derive from a human donor in good health. Some libraries in this study had Jurkat cell RNA spiked in.

A note on this clonotype: The junction departs from germline at one end; a sequencing error may be responsible. The chain employs TRBV15 and TRBJ1-5; TRBD1 might be the D (6 bases). The CDR3 totals 14 residues. Germline CDR1 and CDR2: LNHNV and YYDKDF (reference sequence). CDR3 sequence (DNA): TGTGCCTCCAGTGAGGGGGGTTTGAATCAGCCCCAGCATTTT. This translates into CASSEGGLNQPQHF. Complete variable domain (other parts from reference TRBV15 and TRBJ1-5): DAMVIQNPRYQVTQFGKPVTLSCSQTLNHNVMYWYQQKSSQAPKLLFHYYDKDFNNEADTPDNFQSRRPNTSFCFLDIRSPGLGDTAMYLCASSEGGLNQPQHFGDGTRLSIL.

This clonotype occurred many times. This chain uses TRBV7-8 with TRBJ2-2; D may match TRBD1 or TRBD2 (6 bases each). Trimming pared 8 bases from V and 5 bases from J, leaving 15 bases between. CDR1 and CDR2 (germline): SGHVS, FQNEAQ. This CDR3 has 14 amino acids. This CDR3 is CASSMGGRTGELFF. For the CDR3, the DNA is TGTGCCAGCTCGATGGGGGGCAGAACCGGGGAGCTGTTTTTT.

This clonotype was detected a few times. The chain carries TRBV6-2 or TRBV6-3 and TRBJ1-2; a possible D gene is TRBD1 (6 bases). Germline V gene lookup returns CDR1 MNHEY and CDR2 SVGEGT. The CDR3 contains 13 residues. V was shortened by 7 bases and J by 6 bases, with 15 bases between the two germline ends. This chain's CDR3 is CASTPGGDNGYTF. CDR3 coding DNA: TGTGCCAGCACCCCCGGAGGGGACAATGGCTACACCTTC.